The T cell receptor beta chain under discussion was sequenced for a study of T cells in Graves' hyperthyroidism and ophthalmopathy. The overall study: Before any treatment, at initial diagnosis, peripheral blood was collected.

In this sample, this clonotype turned up many times. Template material for amplifying TCR beta CDR3 regions consisted of RNA transcripts. The study used the HTBI primer set for a first-round RT-PCR of the TCR CDR3. TCRdb reprocessed the multiplex PCR reads via MiXCR and lists one record per CDR3 protein. The sample includes fewer than 850,000 distinct CDR3 sequences, 15% to 20% of them seen just once. The CDR3 loop spans 16 amino acids. V dropped 3 bases and J dropped 0 bases, with 15 bases sitting between them. Germline V gives CDR1 MDHEN, CDR2 SYDVKM. The chain uses TRBV28 and TRBJ2-7; D is tentatively TRBD1 or TRBD2 (5 bases each). The origin of this receptor is a man aged 45-65 years with Graves' hyperthyroidism. Sequencing was performed on blood. The CDR3 protein is CASSLLWGKSSYEQYF. CDR3 coding DNA: TGTGCCAGCAGTTTGCTTTGGGGGAAAAGCTCCTACGAGCAGTACTTC.